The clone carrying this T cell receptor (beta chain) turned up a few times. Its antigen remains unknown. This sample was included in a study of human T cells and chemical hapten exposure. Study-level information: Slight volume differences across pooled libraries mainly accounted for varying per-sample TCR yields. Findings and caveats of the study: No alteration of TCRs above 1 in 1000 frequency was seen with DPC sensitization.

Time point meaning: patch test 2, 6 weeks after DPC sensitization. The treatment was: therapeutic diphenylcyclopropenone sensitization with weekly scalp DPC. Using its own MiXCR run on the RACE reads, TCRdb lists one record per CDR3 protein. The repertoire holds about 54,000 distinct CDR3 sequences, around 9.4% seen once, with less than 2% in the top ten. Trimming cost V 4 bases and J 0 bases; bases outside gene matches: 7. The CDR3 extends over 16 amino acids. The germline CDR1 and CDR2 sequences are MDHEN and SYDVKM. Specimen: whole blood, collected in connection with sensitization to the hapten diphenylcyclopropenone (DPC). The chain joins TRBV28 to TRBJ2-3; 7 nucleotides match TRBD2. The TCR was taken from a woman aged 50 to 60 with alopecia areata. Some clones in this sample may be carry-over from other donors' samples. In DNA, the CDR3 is TGTGCCAGCAGTTCCCCCCGAGCGGGGAGCACAGATACGCAGTATTTT. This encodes CASSSPRAGSTDTQYF.